This T cell receptor (beta chain) derives from a study of blood T cell repertoires in COVID-19. For the study at large: PBMCs, B-cell-depleted T cells, or T cells provided the cDNA or gDNA that made up the material.

In germline, CDR1 is KGHDR, CDR2 SFDVKD. The CDR3 consists of 16 residues. The junction had 9 bases not matched to a gene; V was cut back by 4 bases and J by 5 bases. Methods used by the authors: Reference gene primers were amplified, and this amplification served to estimate nucleated cell counts. Method: immunoSEQ multiplex PCR; TCRdb's copy keeps in-frame clones and lacks some. From that table come the V and J calls and clone size; the DNA was used to work out D and trimming. The sample lists around 16,000 clones, about 88% seen once, with 40% to 65% in the top ten. The sequenced material came from peripheral blood. The sequence came from a man in his 60s with acute or convalescent COVID-19. This rearrangement joins TRBV24-1 to TRBJ2-2; 7 nucleotides agree with TRBD1. The CDR3 here is CATSDRRQGGTGELFF. The CDR3 region has the DNA TGTGCCACCAGTGACCGTCGACAGGGCGGGACCGGGGAGCTGTTTTTT.